This T cell receptor (beta chain) is drawn from a study of blood T cell repertoires in COVID-19. About the study: There were acute and convalescent COVID-19 samples, and they came from the United States, Italy and Spain. PBMCs, B-cell-depleted T cells, or T cells were the source of the cDNA or gDNA that made up the material.

Per the authors' pipeline: How many nucleated cells were present was estimated from reference gene primer amplification. Clones were sequenced by immunoSEQ multiplex PCR, and TCRdb holds only the in-frame ones, with some missing. The V and J calls and clone size are taken from that table; D and trimming were inferred from the DNA. The profile shows around 270,000 clones, about 89% of them singletons. This CDR3 spans 15 amino acids. CDR1 and CDR2 (germline): SGHRS, YFSETQ. After removal of 4 bases from V and 6 bases from J, the junction contained 10 bases not matched to a gene. The sample comprised peripheral blood. The chain links TRBV5-1 to TRBJ1-2, with TRBD1 matching over 9 bases. The origin of this receptor is a woman between 50 and 59 years old with acute or convalescent COVID-19. CDR3 in amino acids: CASSPGQGLGNGYTF. For the CDR3, the DNA is TGCGCCAGCAGCCCGGGACAGGGTCTCGGGAATGGCTACACCTTC.